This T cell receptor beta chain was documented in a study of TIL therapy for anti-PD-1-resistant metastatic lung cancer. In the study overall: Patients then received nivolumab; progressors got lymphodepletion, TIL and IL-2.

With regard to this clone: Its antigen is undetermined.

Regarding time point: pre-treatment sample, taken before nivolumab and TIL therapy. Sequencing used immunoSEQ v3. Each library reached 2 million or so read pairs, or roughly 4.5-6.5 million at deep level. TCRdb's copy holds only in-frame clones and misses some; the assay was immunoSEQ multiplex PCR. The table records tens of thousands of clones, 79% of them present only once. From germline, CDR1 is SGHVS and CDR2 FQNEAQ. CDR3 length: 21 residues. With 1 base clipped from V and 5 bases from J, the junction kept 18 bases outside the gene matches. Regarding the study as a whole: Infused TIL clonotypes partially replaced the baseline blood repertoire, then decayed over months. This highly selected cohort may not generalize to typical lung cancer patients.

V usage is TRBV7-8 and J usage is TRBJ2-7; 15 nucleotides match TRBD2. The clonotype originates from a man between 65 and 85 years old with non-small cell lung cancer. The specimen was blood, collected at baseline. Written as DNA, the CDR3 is TGTGCCAGCAGCTTAGGAGGGGCAGGGGAGTGGACTAGCGGGAGGGCCGACGAGCAGTACTTC. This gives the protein CASSLGGAGEWTSGRADEQYF.